The present entry profiles one TCR beta chain with its context. Antigen unknown. Trimming cost V 9 bases and J 1 base; bases outside gene matches: 4. Germline V lookup: CDR1 PRHDT, CDR2 FYEKMQ (reference sequence). The CDR3 consists of 13 residues. Adult Caucasians living in Nashville, Tennessee made up all of the donors. This record comes from a study of shared clonotypes between healthy human individuals. Whole-study context: Two women and a few men aged 18 to 49 served as donors.

Profiled with immunoSEQ multiplex PCR; TCRdb holds only in-frame clones, not every one. Altogether 950,000 to 1,200,000 clones are present, roughly 77% being singletons, with the ten largest covering roughly 0.82%. Study observations and caveats: Larger estimated richness was generally recorded for naive subsets relative to memory subsets.

This receptor was obtained from a man aged 18 to 29 in good health. Some clones in this sample may be carry-over from other donors' samples. The genes are TRBV13 and TRBJ2-7; 9 bases map to TRBD1. Sequencing used memory CD4+ T cells from PBMCs. The subset here: CD45RA-negative fraction. Here the CDR3 reads CASTGGPSYEQYF. The CDR3 nucleotides are TGTGCCAGTACAGGGGGCCCGTCCTACGAGCAGTACTTC.